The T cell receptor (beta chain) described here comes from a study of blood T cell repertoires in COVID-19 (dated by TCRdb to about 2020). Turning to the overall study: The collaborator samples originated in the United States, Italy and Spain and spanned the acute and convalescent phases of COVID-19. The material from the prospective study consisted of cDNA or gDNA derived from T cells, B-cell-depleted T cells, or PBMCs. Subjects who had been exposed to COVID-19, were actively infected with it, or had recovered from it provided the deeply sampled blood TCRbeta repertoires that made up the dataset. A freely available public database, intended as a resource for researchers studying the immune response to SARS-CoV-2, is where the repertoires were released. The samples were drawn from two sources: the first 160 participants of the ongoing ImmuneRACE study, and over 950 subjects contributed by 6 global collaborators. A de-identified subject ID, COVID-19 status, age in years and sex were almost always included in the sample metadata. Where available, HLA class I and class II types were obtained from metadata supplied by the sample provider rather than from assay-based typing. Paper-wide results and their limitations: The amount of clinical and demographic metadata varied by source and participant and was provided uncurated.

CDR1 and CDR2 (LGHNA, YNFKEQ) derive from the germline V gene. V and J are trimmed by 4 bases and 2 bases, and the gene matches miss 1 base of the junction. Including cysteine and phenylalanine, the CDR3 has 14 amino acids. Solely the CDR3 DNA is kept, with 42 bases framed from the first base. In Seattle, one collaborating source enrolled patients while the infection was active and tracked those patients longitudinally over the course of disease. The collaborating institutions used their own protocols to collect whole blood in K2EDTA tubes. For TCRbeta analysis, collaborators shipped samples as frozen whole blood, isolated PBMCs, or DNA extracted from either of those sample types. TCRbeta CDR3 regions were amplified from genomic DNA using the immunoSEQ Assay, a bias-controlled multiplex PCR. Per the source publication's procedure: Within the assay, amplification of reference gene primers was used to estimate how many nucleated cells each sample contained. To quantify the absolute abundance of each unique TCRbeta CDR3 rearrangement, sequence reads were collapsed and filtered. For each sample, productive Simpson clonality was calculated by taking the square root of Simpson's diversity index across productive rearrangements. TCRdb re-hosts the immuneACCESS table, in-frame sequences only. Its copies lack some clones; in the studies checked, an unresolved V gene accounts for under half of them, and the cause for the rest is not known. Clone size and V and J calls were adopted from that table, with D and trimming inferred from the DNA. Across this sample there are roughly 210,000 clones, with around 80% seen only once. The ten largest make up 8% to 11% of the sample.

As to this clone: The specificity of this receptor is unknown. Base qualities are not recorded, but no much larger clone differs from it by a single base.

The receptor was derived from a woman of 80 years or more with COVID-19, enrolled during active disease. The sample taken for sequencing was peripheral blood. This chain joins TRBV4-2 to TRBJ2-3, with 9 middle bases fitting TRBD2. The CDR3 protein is CASSPSGDTDTQYF. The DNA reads TGTGCCAGCAGCCCTAGCGGGGACACAGATACGCAGTATTTT.